These T cell receptor beta chains were read from a single sample in a study of cytomegalovirus exposure and HLA in healthy donors. Assay used: immunoSEQ multiplex PCR; TCRdb lists only in-frame clones, some missing. The data show 200,000 to 300,000 clones, roughly 88% seen once. Sample: PBMCs. The origin of the receptors is a woman aged 25-40 years in good health and CMV-seronegative. The CDR3 runs from the conserved cysteine through the conserved F or W. The D gene is left open where the match is weak. Clone size is shown for a subset of rows, as once, few, many or a class of expanded clone.

length: 16
D: TRBD1
V: TRBV6-6
size: NA
J: TRBJ2-6
CDR3: CASSYDRGSGANVLTF
DNA: TGTGCCAGCAGTTACGACAGGGGTTCTGGGGCCAACGTCCTGACTTTC

length: 17
D: TRBD2
V: TRBV5-6
size: NA
J: TRBJ2-1
CDR3: CASSSKLLAGAHNEQFF
DNA: TGTGCCAGCAGCTCAAAATTACTAGCGGGCGCCCACAATGAGCAGTTCTTC

length: 16
D: TRBD2
V: TRBV28
size: NA
J: TRBJ2-5
CDR3: CASVPSGRAGFKTQYF
DNA: TGTGCCAGCGTGCCTAGCGGGAGGGCCGGTTTTAAGACCCAGTACTTC

length: 12
D: TRBD1
V: TRBV6-5
size: NA
J: TRBJ1-2
CDR3: CASSQTGYGYTF
DNA: TGTGCCAGCAGTCAGACAGGGTATGGCTACACCTTC

length: 15
D: NA
V: TRBV5-8
size: NA
J: TRBJ2-1
CDR3: CASSVRDAVGPEQFF
DNA: TGTGCCAGCAGCGTCCGGGACGCAGTTGGCCCAGAGCAGTTCTTC

length: 17
D: TRBD1
V: TRBV4-2
size: NA
J: TRBJ2-3
CDR3: CASSQAAHGTGTDTQYF
DNA: TGTGCCAGCAGCCAAGCCGCCCATGGGACAGGCACAGATACGCAGTATTTT

length: 16
D: TRBD1
V: TRBV7-9
size: NA
J: TRBJ1-2
CDR3: CASSFLTGTGVYGYTF
DNA: TGTGCCAGCAGCTTCTTGACCGGGACAGGGGTCTATGGCTACACCTTC

length: 17
D: NA
V: TRBV5-1
size: NA
J: TRBJ2-2
CDR3: CASSPGISRVGTGELFF
DNA: TGCGCCAGCAGCCCAGGGATTTCGAGGGTCGGAACCGGGGAGCTGTTTTTT

length: 14
D: NA
V: TRBV6-5
size: NA
J: TRBJ1-5
CDR3: CASSKRSGYQPQHF
DNA: TGTGCCAGCAGTAAAAGAAGTGGGTATCAGCCCCAGCATTTT

length: 10
D: NA
V: TRBV19
size: once
J: TRBJ1-2
CDR3: CASGAGGYTF
DNA: TGTGCCAGCGGGGCTGGTGGCTACACCTTC

length: 13
D: NA
V: TRBV6-5
size: once
J: TRBJ1-1
CDR3: CASTVPGGTEAFF
DNA: TGTGCCAGCACCGTACCGGGGGGGACTGAAGCTTTCTTT

length: 16
D: NA
V: TRBV7-9
size: NA
J: TRBJ2-5
CDR3: CASSPRTAGNKETQYF
DNA: TGTGCCAGCAGCCCACGGACAGCAGGGAACAAAGAGACCCAGTACTTC

length: 15
D: NA
V: TRBV7-9
size: NA
J: TRBJ2-5
CDR3: CASSLGGPLQETQYF
DNA: TGTGCCAGCAGCTTAGGTGGGCCCCTCCAAGAGACCCAGTACTTC

length: 15
D: NA
V: TRBV2
size: NA
J: TRBJ1-3
CDR3: CASTPGRGSGNTIYF
DNA: TGTGCCAGCACCCCAGGCAGGGGCTCTGGAAACACCATATATTTT

length: 12
D: NA
V: TRBV29-1
size: NA
J: TRBJ1-2
CDR3: CSVEGGEDGYTF
DNA: TGCAGCGTTGAAGGGGGCGAAGATGGCTACACCTTC

length: 13
D: NA
V: TRBV19
size: NA
J: TRBJ2-1
CDR3: CASSIGYINEQFF
DNA: TGTGCCAGTAGTATAGGGTACATCAATGAGCAGTTCTTC

length: 12
D: NA
V: TRBV25-1
size: once
J: TRBJ2-5
CDR3: CATRWNQETQYF
DNA: TGTGCCACCCGGTGGAACCAAGAGACCCAGTACTTC

length: 14
D: NA
V: TRBV5-6
size: NA
J: TRBJ2-2
CDR3: CASSQGQNTGELFF
DNA: TGTGCCAGCAGCCAGGGACAAAACACCGGGGAGCTGTTTTTT

length: 17
D: TRBD1
V: TRBV7-2
size: NA
J: TRBJ2-1
CDR3: CASSSIAGTVLYNEQFF
DNA: TGTGCCAGCAGCTCCATAGCCGGGACAGTTTTATACAATGAGCAGTTCTTC

length: 13
D: NA
V: TRBV14
size: NA
J: TRBJ1-5
CDR3: CASSHGGNQPQHF
DNA: TGTGCCAGCAGCCATGGGGGCAATCAGCCCCAGCATTTT

length: 13
D: NA
V: TRBV7-8
size: NA
J: TRBJ2-7
CDR3: CASSLAMPGEQYF
DNA: TGTGCCAGCAGCTTAGCGATGCCGGGTGAGCAGTACTTC

length: 18
D: NA
V: TRBV7-2
size: NA
J: TRBJ1-4
CDR3: CASSLGRDGWATNEKLFF
DNA: TGTGCCAGCAGCTTAGGAAGGGACGGCTGGGCAACTAATGAAAAACTGTTTTTT

length: 13
D: NA
V: TRBV19
size: NA
J: TRBJ1-1
CDR3: CASSLQGGAEAFF
DNA: TGTGCCAGTAGCCTACAGGGAGGTGCTGAAGCTTTCTTT

length: 18
D: NA
V: TRBV27
size: NA
J: TRBJ2-3
CDR3: CASSSRGRGGSSTDTQYF
DNA: TGTGCCAGCAGTTCCCGGGGCAGGGGAGGTTCTAGCACAGATACGCAGTATTTT

length: 16
D: NA
V: TRBV28
size: NA
J: TRBJ1-5
CDR3: CASSQPPEGGNQPQHF
DNA: TGTGCCAGCAGTCAGCCGCCGGAGGGTGGCAATCAGCCCCAGCATTTT

length: 11
D: NA
V: TRBV11-2
size: NA
J: TRBJ2-7
CDR3: CASSTHYEQYF
DNA: TGTGCCAGCAGCACCCACTACGAGCAGTACTTC

length: 13
D: NA
V: TRBV28
size: NA
J: TRBJ2-7
CDR3: CASSKGGSYEQYF
DNA: TGTGCCAGCAGCAAAGGGGGCTCCTACGAGCAGTACTTC

length: 12
D: NA
V: TRBV15
size: NA
J: TRBJ2-3
CDR3: CATSTTSDTQYF
DNA: TGTGCCACCAGCACGACCTCAGATACGCAGTATTTT

length: 15
D: NA
V: TRBV11-2
size: NA
J: TRBJ2-2
CDR3: CASSSHSAGTGELFF
DNA: TGTGCCAGCAGCTCGCACTCAGCAGGAACCGGGGAGCTGTTTTTT

length: 14
D: NA
V: TRBV7-8
size: NA
J: TRBJ1-2
CDR3: CASSLRGTNYGYTF
DNA: TGTGCCAGCAGCCTCAGGGGAACTAACTATGGCTACACCTTC

length: 18
D: TRBD2
V: TRBV28
size: NA
J: TRBJ2-5
CDR3: CASSLYNVRGVFEETQYF
DNA: TGTGCCAGCAGTTTATACAATGTTCGGGGGGTGTTTGAAGAGACCCAGTACTTC

length: 12
D: NA
V: TRBV5-5
size: NA
J: TRBJ2-5
CDR3: CASSLAGETQYF
DNA: TGTGCCAGCAGCTTGGCGGGAGAGACCCAGTACTTC

length: 11
D: NA
V: TRBV9
size: NA
J: TRBJ2-7
CDR3: CASSRGDEQYF
DNA: TGTGCCAGCAGCAGGGGGGACGAGCAGTACTTC

length: 13
D: NA
V: TRBV19
size: NA
J: TRBJ2-7
CDR3: CASSTGTGYEQYF
DNA: TGTGCCAGTAGTACGGGGACTGGCTACGAGCAGTACTTC

length: 14
D: NA
V: TRBV19
size: NA
J: TRBJ1-3
CDR3: CASSKTGTGNTIYF
DNA: TGTGCCAGTAGCAAGACAGGAACTGGAAACACCATATATTTT

length: 14
D: NA
V: TRBV10-3
size: NA
J: TRBJ2-7
CDR3: CAISDPLQGYEQYF
DNA: TGTGCCATCAGTGACCCATTACAGGGCTACGAGCAGTACTTC

length: 14
D: TRBD1
V: TRBV4-1
size: NA
J: TRBJ2-7
CDR3: CASSHATGAYEQYF
DNA: TGCGCCAGCAGCCACGCGACAGGGGCCTACGAGCAGTACTTC

length: 13
D: NA
V: TRBV27
size: NA
J: TRBJ2-5
CDR3: CASSYSVGETQYF
DNA: TGTGCCAGCAGTTATTCAGTGGGAGAGACCCAGTACTTC

length: 16
D: TRBD1
V: TRBV18
size: NA
J: TRBJ2-6
CDR3: CASSRDRGPGANVLTF
DNA: TGTGCCAGCTCCCGGGACAGGGGACCTGGGGCCAACGTCCTGACTTTC

length: 15
D: TRBD2
V: TRBV13
size: NA
J: TRBJ2-3
CDR3: CASSYGTSGTDTQYF
DNA: TGTGCCAGCAGCTACGGAACTAGCGGGACAGATACGCAGTATTTT

length: 15
D: TRBD1
V: TRBV29-1
size: NA
J: TRBJ2-1
CDR3: CSVVPLTGSYNEQFF
DNA: TGCAGCGTTGTGCCTCTGACAGGGTCCTACAATGAGCAGTTCTTC

length: 14
D: NA
V: TRBV28
size: NA
J: TRBJ1-3
CDR3: CASSTPGSGNTIYF
DNA: TGTGCCAGCAGTACTCCAGGCTCTGGAAACACCATATATTTT